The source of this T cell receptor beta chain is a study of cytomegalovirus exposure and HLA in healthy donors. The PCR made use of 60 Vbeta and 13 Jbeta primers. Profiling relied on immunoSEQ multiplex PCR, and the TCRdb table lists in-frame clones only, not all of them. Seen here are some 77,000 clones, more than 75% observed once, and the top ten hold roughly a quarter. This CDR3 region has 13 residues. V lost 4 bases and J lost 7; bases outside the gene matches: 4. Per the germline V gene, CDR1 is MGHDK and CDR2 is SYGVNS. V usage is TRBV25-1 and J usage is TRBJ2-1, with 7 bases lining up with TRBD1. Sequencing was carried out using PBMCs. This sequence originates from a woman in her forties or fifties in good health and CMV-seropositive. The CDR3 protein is CASSGAGGNEQFF. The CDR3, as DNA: TGTGCCAGCAGTGGAGCAGGGGGAAATGAGCAGTTCTTC.